The sample holds a few counts of the clone carrying this T cell receptor beta chain. Its antigen remains unknown. Genomic DNA served as template for TCR beta VDJ and CDR3 profiling. MiXCR was run by TCRdb on the reads, yielding one entry per CDR3 protein. The top ten hold roughly 2.6% of the sample, which has 100,000 to 150,000 distinct CDR3 sequences, around 46% seen once. Trimming took 3 bases from V and 10 from J; bases not matched to a gene: 16. Germline V CDR1 and CDR2: SGHRS, YFSETQ. The CDR3 has 17 residues. This sample was included in a study of CD8+CD57+ T cells in acquired aplastic anemia. Study-wide background: Mean DNA quantity obtained from sorted CD4+ and CD8+ cells was 3 to 4 ug. Researchers reported that healthy donors averaged approximately 9.8 million reads for CD4+ cells. General observations from the study: CD8+ Simpson's diversity did not differ significantly between patients and controls. About 30 shared CD8+ CDR3s appeared highly expressed within patients' immunodominant clones.

Sequencing input: sorted CD4+, CD8+, or CD8+CD57+ T cells (not recorded which) from PBMCs. This receptor was obtained from a human donor in good health, serving as a control. The V and J genes are TRBV5-1 and TRBJ2-1, with 10 nucleotides matching TRBD2. CDR3 nucleotides: TGCGCCAGCAGCTCTGGAACCTTAGCGGGGGGCTCCGGGGAGCAGTTCTTC. It encodes CASSSGTLAGGSGEQFF.